What follows are 19 T cell receptor beta chains derived from one specimen sequenced in a study of graft-versus-host responses after intestinal transplantation. The table came from immunoSEQ multiplex PCR; TCRdb's copy has only in-frame clones and leaves some out. This table holds 12,000 to 15,000 clones, 35% to 45% found once. The sample here was alloreactive CD4+ T cells from a mixed lymphocyte reaction culture, taken before intestinal transplant. The sample's subset: CFSE-low proliferating T cells sorted from roughly 6-day pre-transplant mixed lymphocyte reaction (GvH or HvG direction). Every receptor here comes from a human patient who received an intestinal transplant.

This clone was counted only a few times. The chain employs TRBV7-9 and TRBJ1-4, with no clear D. The V end was cut by 1 base, the J end by 4 bases, with 7 bases between. Looked up from germline, CDR1 is SEHNR and CDR2 is FQNEAQ (reference sequence). The CDR3 runs to 14 residues. The CDR3 loop is CASSLGGINEKLFF. CDR3 DNA sequence: TGTGCCAGCAGCTTAGGCGGGATTAATGAAAAACTGTTTTTT.

The CDR3 protein is CASSLAGGRQETQYF. The CDR3 DNA reads TGCGCCAGCAGCTTAGCGGGGGGGCGTCAAGAGACCCAGTACTTC. The chain joins TRBV5-1 to TRBJ2-5; 10 bases are a match to TRBD2. There are 15 residues in the CDR3. Germline V gene data show CDR1 as SGHRS and CDR2 as YFSETQ. With V trimmed by 2 bases and J by 2 bases, 3 bases remained unmatched.

The V and J genes are TRBV4-3 and TRBJ2-1; TRBD1 aligns across 10 bases. The CDR3 length is 14 residues. V lost 5 bases to trimming and J lost 7 bases; unmatched junction nucleotides: 5. The V gene's germline CDR1 is LGHNA and CDR2 YSLEER. The CDR3 protein is CASSSGTGENEQFF. CDR3 coding DNA: TGCGCCAGCAGCTCCGGGACAGGGGAGAATGAGCAGTTCTTC.

This clone ranks as medium-sized. The chain employs TRBV21-1 and TRBJ1-3; the table calls TRBD1, which could not be checked here. TRBV21-1 is an annotated pseudogene. The CDR3 has 22 residues. CDR3 protein: CASSKRTTPSGTGVFRRNTIYF. Written as DNA, the CDR3 is TGTGCCAGCAGCAAAAGAACCACCCCCTCCGGGACAGGGGTCTTCAGGCGAAACACCATATATTTT.

The chain uses TRBV13 and TRBJ2-3; TRBD1 matches 7 bases. CDR1 and CDR2 from the germline V gene are PRHDT and FYEKMQ (reference sequence). The CDR3 spans 16 residues. After removal of 1 base from V and 6 bases from J, the junction contained 10 bases not matched to a gene. This CDR3 reads CASSLEYRGVGDTQYF. CDR3 nucleotide sequence: TGTGCCAGCAGCTTAGAATACAGGGGCGTAGGTGATACGCAGTATTTT.

In its sample, this clone was seen a few times. This rearrangement joins TRBV29-1 to TRBJ2-7; 8 bases line up with TRBD1. The ends lost 7 bases at V and 2 bases at J; junction bases unmatched: 10. CDR3 length equals 14 residues. Germline CDR1 and CDR2: SQVTM and ANQGSEA. The CDR3 bases are TGCAGCGGGGACACGGGACAGGAAACCTACGAGCAGTACTTC. Encoded protein: CSGDTGQETYEQYF.

In this sample, this clone turned up a few times. The chain recombines TRBV10-2 with TRBJ1-6, with TRBD1 identical over 8 bases. Per the germline V gene, CDR1 is WSHSY and CDR2 is SAAADI. With V trimmed by 5 bases and J by 9 bases, 6 bases remained unmatched. The CDR3 is 14 residues long. CDR3 nucleotide sequence: TGCGCCAGCAGTCAGACAGGGGTCGGTTCACCCCTCCACTTT. This translates into CASSQTGVGSPLHF.

This clone showed up just a few times. This chain joins TRBV7-2 and TRBJ1-5, with D perhaps TRBD1 (6 bases). CDR1 and CDR2 from the germline V gene are SGHTA and FQGNSA. The CDR3 is made up of 14 amino acids. The ends were cut back, 5 bases at V and 1 base at J, with 9 bases in the middle. CDR3 bases: TGTGCCAGCAGCCCAGGGGCGAGCAATCAGCCCCAGCATTTT. This sequence encodes CASSPGASNQPQHF.

Within the sample, this clone is medium-sized. The chain combines TRBV2 with TRBJ2-7; maybe TRBD2 (6 bases). The CDR3 has 13 amino acids. Trimming removed 3 bases at V and 2 bases at J, with 8 bases between. Germline V gives CDR1 SNHLY, CDR2 FYNNEI. Here the CDR3 DNA reads TGTGCCAGCAGTGACTGGACTACCTACGAGCAGTACTTC. Translation gives CASSDWTTYEQYF.

V and J are TRBV4-3 and TRBJ2-2; 9 bases line up with TRBD2. This CDR3 spans 17 amino acids. The ends lost 1 base at V and 4 bases at J; junction bases unmatched: 7. Germline CDR1 LGHNA, CDR2 YSLEER. CDR3: CASSQGLAGTVTGELFF. Here the CDR3 DNA reads TGCGCCAGCAGCCAAGGGCTAGCGGGGACAGTCACCGGGGAGCTGTTTTTT.

In this sample, this clone turned up a few times. The V call is TRBV7-9, the J call TRBJ2-2, with D possibly matching TRBD2 (6 bases). Germline V gene data show CDR1 as SEHNR and CDR2 as FQNEAQ (reference sequence). The CDR3 loop spans 14 amino acids. The germline V and J ends were trimmed by 11 bases and 10 bases, with 23 bases remaining between them. In nucleotides, the CDR3 is TGTGCCGGGCGCGGGATCCTGCTCAATGAGGAGCTGTTTTTT. This codes for CAGRGILLNEELFF.

The genes are TRBV4-3 and TRBJ2-3; perhaps TRBD2 as D (5 bases). V was pared by 5 bases and J by 4 bases, with 13 bases between. CDR1 and CDR2 (germline): LGHNA, YSLEER. CDR3 length: 14 amino acids. The CDR3 protein is CASSDRLMADTQYF. Here the CDR3 DNA reads TGCGCCAGCAGCGATCGACTAATGGCAGATACGCAGTATTTT.

This clone has a handful of counts. The CDR3 DNA reads as TGTGCCAGCAGCGGAGATACAGGGTCCAACACTGAAGCTTTCTTT. Its translation: CASSGDTGSNTEAFF. The chain recombines TRBV9 with TRBJ1-1; a weak D match, TRBD1 (6 bases). The CDR3 is made up of 15 amino acids. V was cut by 3 bases and J by 2 bases, with 14 bases left in between. CDR1 is SGDLS and CDR2 is YYNGEE in the germline V gene.

Only a few counts were recorded for this clone. The V call is TRBV30, the J call TRBJ2-6; 9 bases agree with TRBD1. This CDR3 region has 17 residues. Trimming removed 2 bases from V and 4 bases from J; junction bases left unmatched: 9. Per germline, CDR1 GTSNPN and CDR2 SVGIG (reference sequence). CDR3 region: CAWSRDRVFPGANVLTF. DNA for the CDR3: TGTGCCTGGAGTCGGGACAGGGTGTTCCCCGGGGCCAACGTCCTGACTTTC.

This clone is judged medium-sized. The chain has TRBV5-8 and TRBJ1-2, with D possibly matching TRBD1 (5 bases). This CDR3 region has 14 residues. The V end lost 4 bases, the J end lost 4 bases, and 14 bases lay between the germline ends. Per germline, CDR1 SGHTS and CDR2 YDEGEE. Written as DNA, the CDR3 is TGTGCCAGCAGCCCTTACAGGCGCCCCTATGGCTACACCTTC. Translation: CASSPYRRPYGYTF. The variable domain in full, with the rest retrieved from reference TRBV5-8 and TRBJ1-2, is EAGVTQSPTHLIKTRGQQATLRCSPISGHTSVYWYQQALGLGLQFLLWYDEGEERNRGNFPPRFSGRQFPNYSSELNVNALELEDSALYLCASSPYRRPYGYTFGSGTRLTVV.

This sequence joins TRBV6-1 and TRBJ2-5; weak D call: TRBD1 (5 bases). The germline gives CDR1 MNHNS, CDR2 SASEGT. V was trimmed by 2 bases and J by 5 bases, leaving 18 bases between them. The CDR3 contains 16 residues. Here the CDR3 reads CASSESMGLGVETQYF. The CDR3 DNA reads TGTGCCAGCAGTGAATCTATGGGGCTAGGGGTTGAGACCCAGTACTTC.

The genes are TRBV4-3 and TRBJ1-2; TRBD1 agrees at 7 bases. This CDR3 is 16 amino acids long. Trimming at V came to 1 base and at J to 4 bases, leaving 9 bases not matched to a gene. Looked up from germline, CDR1 is LGHNA and CDR2 is YSLEER. The chain's CDR3 is CASSQANGQASYGYTF. CDR3 sequence (DNA): TGCGCCAGCAGCCAAGCAAACGGACAGGCCTCCTATGGCTACACCTTC.

This clone has just a few counts. The rearrangement uses TRBV9 and TRBJ1-5; 11 bases fit TRBD1. The CDR3 extends over 17 amino acids. V lost 4 bases and J lost 2; bases outside the gene matches: 8. Germline lookup yields CDR1 SGDLS and CDR2 YYNGEE. CDR3 sequence (DNA): TGTGCCAGCAGCCCAGGACAGGGGGCGACTGGCAATCAGCCCCAGCATTTT. It translates to CASSPGQGATGNQPQHF.

V and J are TRBV11-3 and TRBJ2-5; D unclear. Matching the DNA end better, TRBJ2-7 makes the J call doubtful. Germline-derived CDR1 and CDR2 are SGHNT and YENEEA. The CDR3 sequence is 13 residues long. The CDR3 DNA follows: TGTGCCAGCAGCTTAACAGAGCCTTACGAGCAGTACTTC. Residues: CASSLTEPYEQYF.